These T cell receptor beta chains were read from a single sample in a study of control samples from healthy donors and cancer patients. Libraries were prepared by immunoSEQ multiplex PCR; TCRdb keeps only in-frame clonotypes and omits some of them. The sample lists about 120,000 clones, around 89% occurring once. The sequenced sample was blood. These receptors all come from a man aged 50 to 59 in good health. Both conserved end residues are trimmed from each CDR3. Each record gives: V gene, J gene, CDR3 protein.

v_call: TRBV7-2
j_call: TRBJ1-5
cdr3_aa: ASSFTGGAGQPQH

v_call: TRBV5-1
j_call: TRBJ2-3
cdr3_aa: ASSLALLGQGTSDTQY

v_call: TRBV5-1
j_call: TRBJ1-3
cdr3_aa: ASSLLTGAGNTIY

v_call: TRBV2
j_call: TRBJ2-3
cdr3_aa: ASNPGGGPGTDTQY

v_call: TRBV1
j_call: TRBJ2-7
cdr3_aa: TSSQGGTYEQY

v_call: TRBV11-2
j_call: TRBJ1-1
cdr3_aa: ASSFPDRSTEAF

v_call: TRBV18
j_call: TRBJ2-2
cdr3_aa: ASSPYGQGPVTGELF

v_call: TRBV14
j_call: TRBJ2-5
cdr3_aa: ASSLDSSQKTQY

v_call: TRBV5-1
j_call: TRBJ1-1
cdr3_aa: ASSPGTGAEEAF

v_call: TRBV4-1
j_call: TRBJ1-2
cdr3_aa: ASSQESEGSYGYT

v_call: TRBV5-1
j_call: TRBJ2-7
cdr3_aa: ASSLAASGGYEQY

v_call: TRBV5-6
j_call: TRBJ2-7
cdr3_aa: ASLRALSYEQY

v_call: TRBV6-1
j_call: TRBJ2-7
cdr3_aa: ASSVLAGASEPYEQY

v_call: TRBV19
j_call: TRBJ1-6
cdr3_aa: ASSPRQGGNSPLH

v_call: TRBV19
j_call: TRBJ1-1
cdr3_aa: ASSIDLGGTDTEAF

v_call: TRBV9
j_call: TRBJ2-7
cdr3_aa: ASSPSLSVSYEQY

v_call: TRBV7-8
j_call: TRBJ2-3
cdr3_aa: ASSNLPGQGADTQY

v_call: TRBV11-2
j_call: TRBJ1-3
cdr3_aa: ASSPARGGVPGNTIY

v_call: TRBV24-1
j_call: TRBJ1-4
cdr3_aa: ATSDSAQIEKLF

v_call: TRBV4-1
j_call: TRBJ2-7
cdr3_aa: ASSRQRGLQYEQY

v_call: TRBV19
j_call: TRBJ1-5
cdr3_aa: ASSIQGFDSNQPQH

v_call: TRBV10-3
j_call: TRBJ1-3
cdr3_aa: AIVDPSSGNTIY

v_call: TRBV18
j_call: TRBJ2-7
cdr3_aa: ASSPGQRSYEQY

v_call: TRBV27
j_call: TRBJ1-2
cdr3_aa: ASSTGNGGHT

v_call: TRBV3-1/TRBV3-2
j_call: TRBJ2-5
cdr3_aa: ASSMRRTGQETQY

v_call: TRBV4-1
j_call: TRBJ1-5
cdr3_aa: ASSQDRAEAVPRGQPQH

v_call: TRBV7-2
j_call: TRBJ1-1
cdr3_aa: ASSLTGEAEAF

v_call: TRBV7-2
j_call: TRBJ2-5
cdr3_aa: ASSSPTDQETQY

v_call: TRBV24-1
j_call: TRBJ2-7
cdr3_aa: ATSDPRQGKIEQY

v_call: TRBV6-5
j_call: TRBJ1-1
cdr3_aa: ASSYSMSGRDTEAF

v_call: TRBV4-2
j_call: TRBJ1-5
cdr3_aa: ASSQSTGESNQPQH

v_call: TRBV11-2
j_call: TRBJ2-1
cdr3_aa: ASSLGGGYEQF